The 21 T cell receptor beta chains below all came from one sample that was sequenced in a study of T cell repertoires in cytomegalovirus infection. These receptors are not linked to any known antigen. MiXCR, run by TCRdb on the reads, gives a single entry per CDR3 protein. The repertoire holds 80,000 or so distinct CDR3 sequences, with 35% to 50% as singletons. Sequences were derived from CD8+ T cells from cultured PBMCs, sampled from culture after CMV antigen stimulation. All receptors derive from a human donor in good health (CMV status not recorded). Some clones in this sample may be carry-over from other donors' samples.

The rearrangement joins TRBV10-3 to TRBJ2-7; D remains ambiguous. The CDR3 contains 16 residues. CDR1 and CDR2 (germline): ENHRY, SYGVKD. Trimming took 0 bases from V and 1 from J, leaving 13 bases between them. The CDR3 is CAISESASEVSYEQYF. The DNA of the CDR3 is TGTGCCATCAGTGAGTCGGCCTCTGAGGTGTCCTACGAGCAGTACTTC.

The chain is built from TRBV10-2 and TRBJ1-2; D might be TRBD1 (5 bases). V lost 4 bases and J lost 3, with 18 bases in between. The CDR3 is made up of 16 amino acids. The germline V gene has CDR1 WSHSY and CDR2 SAAADI. The CDR3 coding sequence is TGCGCCAGCAGTGCGTCCCTTCGGGACGTCGACTATGGCTACACCTTC. It encodes CASSASLRDVDYGYTF.

The rearrangement uses TRBV7-6 and TRBJ2-6; 7 bases fit TRBD2. Trimming removed 4 bases from V and 0 bases from J; junction bases left unmatched: 9. This CDR3 spans 18 amino acids. The germline CDR1 and CDR2 sequences are SGHVS and FNYEAQ. CDR3 DNA sequence: TGTGCCAGCAGCTACCTTGCGGGGGAAAGCTCTGGGGCCAACGTCCTGACTTTC. Its protein product is CASSYLAGESSGANVLTF.

The chain combines TRBV27 with TRBJ2-2, with D uncertain. The germline CDR1 and CDR2 sequences are MNHEY and SMNVEV (reference sequence). V was pared by 5 bases and J by 1 base, with 2 bases between. This CDR3 comprises 12 residues. The CDR3 region has the DNA TGTGCCAGCAGTAAGAACACCGGGGAGCTGTTTTTT. Amino acid sequence: CASSKNTGELFF.

This clonotype was seen a few times. In DNA form, the CDR3 reads TGTGCCAGCAGTTTATTTTCGTCGGAGGCACCCCTCCACTTT. Translated: CASSLFSSEAPLHF. This chain uses TRBV28 with TRBJ1-6, with unresolved D. This CDR3 contains 14 residues. Germline V lookup: CDR1 MDHEN, CDR2 SYDVKM. The V and J ends lost 1 base and 11 bases respectively, with 12 bases between them.

The chain couples TRBV7-9 to TRBJ2-6; 9 bases fit TRBD1. The CDR3 totals 19 residues. The germline CDR1 and CDR2 sequences are SEHNR and FQNEAQ (reference sequence). The junction had 14 bases not matched to a gene; V was cut back by 4 bases and J by 4 bases. CDR3 DNA sequence: TGTGCCAGCAGCTCGACAGGGGGGTATGAGAAGTACGGGGCCAACGTCCTGACTTTC. This translates into CASSSTGGYEKYGANVLTF. Full variable domain (rest looked up from reference TRBV7-9 and TRBJ2-6): DTGVSQNPRHKITKRGQNVTFRCDPISEHNRLYWYRQTLGQGPEFLTYFQNEAQLEKSRLLSDRFSAERPKGSFSTLEIQRTEQGDSAMYLCASSSTGGYEKYGANVLTFGAGSRLTVL.

The genes are TRBV20-1 and TRBJ2-3; D is uncertain. The V end lost 3 bases, the J end lost 0 bases, and 19 bases lay between the germline ends. Germline lookup yields CDR1 DFQATT and CDR2 SNEGSKA (reference sequence). The CDR3 spans 17 residues. Here the CDR3 reads CSARHIGVLVSTDTQYF. The CDR3 DNA reads TGCAGTGCTAGGCATATCGGTGTTCTGGTTAGCACAGATACGCAGTATTTT.

This clonotype was observed a handful of times. The chain couples TRBV7-6 to TRBJ1-1; the D gene is possibly TRBD1 (5 bases). Between the trimmed V and J ends, which lost 8 bases and 5 bases, there was a span of 12 bases. Germline assignment: CDR1 SGHVS and CDR2 FNYEAQ. The CDR3 spans 12 residues. CDR3 protein: CASRGTSTEAFF. CDR3 coding DNA: TGTGCCAGCCGGGGGACGAGTACTGAAGCTTTCTTT.

There are a few counts of this clonotype. The chain is built from TRBV7-9 and TRBJ2-2, with 10 bases lining up with TRBD2. The CDR3 contains 18 residues. Per germline, CDR1 SEHNR and CDR2 FQNEAQ (reference sequence). V dropped 0 bases and J dropped 4; count of bases not matched to a gene: 8. The CDR3 DNA reads as TGTGCCAGCAGCTTAGCGTCGTCTAGCGGGGGTATCACCGGGGAGCTGTTTTTT. It is translated as CASSLASSSGGITGELFF. Looking up the rest from reference TRBV7-9 and TRBJ2-2 gives the full variable domain: DTGVSQNPRHKITKRGQNVTFRCDPISEHNRLYWYRQTLGQGPEFLTYFQNEAQLEKSRLLSDRFSAERPKGSFSTLEIQRTEQGDSAMYLCASSLASSSGGITGELFFGEGSRLTVL.

The chain uses TRBV7-8 and TRBJ1-1; D gene uncertain. The CDR3 length is 15 residues. Germline V gives CDR1 SGHVS, CDR2 FQNEAQ. The ends were cut back, 1 base at V and 6 bases at J, with 15 bases in the middle. CDR3 loop: CASSLGQVFNAEAFF. The CDR3 bases are TGTGCCAGCAGCTTAGGTCAGGTCTTTAACGCTGAAGCTTTCTTT.

Points on this clonotype: One end of the junction does not line up with germline, which may come from a read error. The V and J genes are TRBV19 and TRBJ2-5; unclear D gene. The CDR3 runs to 13 residues. Germline CDR1 is LNHDA and CDR2 is SQIVND (reference sequence). The DNA for the CDR3 is TGTGCCAGTAAAGCACGGATCCAAGCGACCCAGTACTTC. It encodes CASKARIQATQYF.

This chain joins TRBV4-1 and TRBJ2-1; TRBD2 aligns across 13 bases. The J segment lost 2 bases and the V segment lost 7 bases, leaving 8 bases of the junction unmatched. CDR3 length: 17 residues. Germline V CDR1 and CDR2: MGHRA, YSYEKL. CDR3 bases: TGCGCCAGCACCCTACTAGCGGGGGGGGGAACCTACAATGAGCAGTTCTTC. It encodes CASTLLAGGGTYNEQFF.

This rearrangement joins TRBV2 to TRBJ2-7, with 7 bases matching TRBD2. Unmatched junction bases numbered 6, after V lost 4 bases and J lost 3 bases. The length of the CDR3 is 14 residues. Germline assignment: CDR1 SNHLY and CDR2 FYNNEI. CDR3 residues: CASSVGRTSYEQYF. In nucleotides, the CDR3 is TGTGCCAGCAGTGTAGGGAGGACTAGCTACGAGCAGTACTTC.

The rearrangement links TRBV29-1 to TRBJ1-1; TRBD1 aligns across 11 bases. Unmatched junction bases numbered 1, after V lost 6 bases and J lost 4 bases. The CDR3 runs to 12 residues. Per the germline V gene, CDR1 is SQVTM and CDR2 is ANQGSEA. CDR3 nucleotides: TGCAGCGTCGGGACAGGGGGCACTGAAGCTTTCTTT. Translation gives CSVGTGGTEAFF.

This clonotype was detected many times. This rearrangement joins TRBV7-8 to TRBJ2-3; TRBD2 matches at 9 bases. The CDR3 runs to 19 residues. V shed 1 base, J shed 0 bases, and the junction held 11 bases outside the gene matches. Germline values: CDR1 SGHVS, CDR2 FQNEAQ. CDR3 nucleotides: TGTGCCAGCAGCTTAGTGAGGCCTAGCGGGACCTTTAGCACAGATACGCAGTATTTT. It specifies CASSLVRPSGTFSTDTQYF.

The V and J genes are TRBV7-8 and TRBJ1-5; D is ambiguous. Germline values: CDR1 SGHVS, CDR2 FQNEAQ. The CDR3 totals 15 residues. V gave up 1 base and J gave up 4 bases, with 11 bases separating them. The CDR3 here is CASSLGSSVNQPQHF. CDR3 in DNA: TGTGCCAGCAGCTTAGGAAGCTCCGTAAATCAGCCCCAGCATTTT.

A few counts support this clonotype. The chain uses TRBV29-1 and TRBJ1-2; D may be TRBD1 (5 bases). The CDR3 contains 16 residues. Trimming cost V 0 bases and J 6 bases, with 20 bases left between them. Germline CDR1 and CDR2: SQVTM and ANQGSEA. This CDR3 is CSVEERGGGGRDGYTF. The CDR3 DNA sequence: TGCAGCGTTGAAGAGAGGGGCGGGGGAGGACGTGATGGCTACACCTTC.

The CDR3 spells CASSGTRNELAQHF. The CDR3 DNA reads TGTGCCAGCTCCGGGACCCGGAATGAGTTAGCCCAGCATTTT. The chain employs TRBV28 and TRBJ1-5; TRBD1 is a possible D gene (5 bases). The CDR3 spans 14 residues. V shed 8 bases and J shed 11 bases, with 22 bases lying between them. Germline V CDR1 and CDR2: MDHEN, SYDVKM.

This clonotype was seen more than once but under ten times. In DNA form, the CDR3 reads TGTGCCAGCAGCACAGGGTTTCGTGGGAACACTGAAGCTTTCTTT. Amino acid sequence: CASSTGFRGNTEAFF. This chain joins TRBV6-5 and TRBJ1-1; D is possibly TRBD1 (6 bases). Germline V gene data show CDR1 as MNHEY and CDR2 as SVGAGI. Trimming pared 6 bases from V and 1 base from J, leaving 15 bases between. The CDR3 runs 15 residues.

In this sample, this clonotype turned up a few times. CDR3 amino acids: CASTVGTGGYEQYF. The CDR3 DNA follows: TGTGCCAGCACCGTTGGCACAGGGGGGTACGAGCAGTACTTC. The rearrangement uses TRBV7-8 and TRBJ2-7; 8 bases are shared with TRBD1. This CDR3 spans 14 amino acids. Germline assignment: CDR1 SGHVS and CDR2 FQNEAQ. V was pared by 7 bases and J by 4 bases, with 9 bases of the junction left unmatched.

This clonotype was counted a few times. The chain links TRBV11-2 to TRBJ2-1; D is unclear. The CDR3 contains 16 residues. Germline CDR1 is SGHAT and CDR2 is FQNNGV. Trimming removed 3 bases from V and 4 bases from J, with 16 bases in between. The CDR3 region has the DNA TGTGCCAGCAGCTTGTTGTACAGTGCACTATACAATGAGCAGTTCTTC. This translates into CASSLLYSALYNEQFF. Supplemented by reference TRBV11-2 and TRBJ2-1, the full variable domain reads EAGVAQSPRYKIIEKRQSVAFWCNPISGHATLYWYQQILGQGPKLLIQFQNNGVVDDSQLPKDRFSAERLKGVDSTLKIQPAKLEDSAVYLCASSLLYSALYNEQFFGPGTRLTVL.